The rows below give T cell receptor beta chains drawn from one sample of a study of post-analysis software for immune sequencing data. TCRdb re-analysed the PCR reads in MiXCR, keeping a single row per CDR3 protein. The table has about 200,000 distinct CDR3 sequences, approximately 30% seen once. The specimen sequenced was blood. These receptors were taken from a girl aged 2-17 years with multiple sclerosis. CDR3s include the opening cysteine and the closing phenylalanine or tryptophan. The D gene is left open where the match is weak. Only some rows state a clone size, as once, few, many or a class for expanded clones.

TGCGCCAGCAGATTGGGACAGCTGAACACTGAAGCTTTCTTT,CASRLGQLNTEAFF,TRBJ1-1,TRBV5-1,TRBD1,once
TGTGCCAGCAGTTACGGCGGCGGGACAGGGAACACTGAAGCTTTCTTT,CASSYGGGTGNTEAFF,TRBJ1-1,TRBV6-5,TRBD1,NA
TGCGCCAGCATCGCCACCCAGGGGCGCGGGGAGCTGTTTTTT,CASIATQGRGELFF,TRBJ2-2,TRBV4-1,NA,few
TGCAGCGTTGGGATTCGGGGGCAGGGAGACTATGGCTACACCTTC,CSVGIRGQGDYGYTF,TRBJ1-2,TRBV29-1,NA,NA
TGTGCCAGCAGCTTAGAGGGAGGACTAGCGGGAGGGGGAACCTACGGGCAGTACTTC,CASSLEGGLAGGGTYGQYF,TRBJ2-7,TRBV13,TRBD2,NA
TGTGCCAGCAGCTGGACTAGCGGGAGGCAATCAGATACGCAGTATTTT,CASSWTSGRQSDTQYF,TRBJ2-3,TRBV11-2,TRBD2,NA
TGTGCCAGCAGTTTAAGGAGACTAGCAAAGGGCACAGATACGCAGTATTTT,CASSLRRLAKGTDTQYF,TRBJ2-3,TRBV28,TRBD2,NA
TGTGCCAGCAGTGAAGGGGGGGCAGGGCGGAACACTGAAGCTTTCTTT,CASSEGGAGRNTEAFF,TRBJ1-1,TRBV2,NA,once
TGTGCCAGCAGCTTAGCCGGTGTGGGCTTCGGGAACACTGAAGCTTTCTTT,CASSLAGVGFGNTEAFF,TRBJ1-1,TRBV7-2,NA,few
TGTGCCATCAGTGGGCGGACTAGCGGAACGAGCTCCTACGAGCAGTACTTC,CAISGRTSGTSSYEQYF,TRBJ2-7,TRBV10-3,TRBD2,NA
TGTGCCACCCGGCGCGTCGACGGCACTGAAGCTTTCTTT,CATRRVDGTEAFF,TRBJ1-1,TRBV7-9,NA,NA
TGCAGCGCCACAGGATTATACGAGCAGTACTTC,CSATGLYEQYF,TRBJ2-7,TRBV29-1,NA,NA
TGCAGCGTCTCCGCTGTCCCGGAGAATGAGCAGTTCTTC,CSVSAVPENEQFF,TRBJ2-1,TRBV29-1,NA,NA
TGCGCCAGCAGCACAACCGGGACAGGGAGTTTAGGGCAGTTCTTC,CASSTTGTGSLGQFF,TRBJ2-1,TRBV5-1,TRBD1,many
TGTGCCAGCAGCCCCCGAATAGCTAACTATGGCTACACCTTC,CASSPRIANYGYTF,TRBJ1-2,TRBV13,NA,few
TGTGCCAGCAGTTCCCTCGGGGGGCGAGAGACCCAGTACTTC,CASSSLGGRETQYF,TRBJ2-5,TRBV27,NA,NA
TGCGCCAGCAGCCAAGAAACAGGCAATCAGCCCCAGCATTTT,CASSQETGNQPQHF,TRBJ1-5,TRBV4-1,NA,many
TGTGCCAGCAGACCCAGGCAGCGGGAGTTCTACGAGCAGTACTTC,CASRPRQREFYEQYF,TRBJ2-7,TRBV28,TRBD2,many
TGTGCCAGCAGCCGGACACGCTATGGCTACACCTTC,CASSRTRYGYTF,TRBJ1-2,TRBV5-8,NA,NA
TGTGCCAGCAAGGACATGAACACTGAAGCTTTCTTT,CASKDMNTEAFF,TRBJ1-1,TRBV6-2/TRBV6-3,NA,NA
TGTGCCAGCAGCTTAGTAGGCAGCTCGAATTCACCCCTCCACTTT,CASSLVGSSNSPLHF,TRBJ1-6,TRBV7-8,NA,many
TGTGCCAGCAGCGCAAGCGGGACAGCGGACGGCTACACCTTC,CASSASGTADGYTF,TRBJ1-2,TRBV9,TRBD1,many
TGCGCCAGCACCTTACAGGGGAACGAGCAGTACTTC,CASTLQGNEQYF,TRBJ2-7,TRBV5-1,TRBD1,many
TGTGCCAGCAGACCCGGACTAGCTCTAGCTTACGAGCAGTACTTC,CASRPGLALAYEQYF,TRBJ2-7,TRBV2,TRBD2,NA
TGCGCCAGCAGCTTGTGGGGAGCGGGCACTGAAGCTTTCTTT,CASSLWGAGTEAFF,TRBJ1-1,TRBV5-1,NA,once
TGTGCCAGCAGTTTACGGAGCGGGAGGGCAAATGAGCAGTTCTTC,CASSLRSGRANEQFF,TRBJ2-1,TRBV27,TRBD2,NA
TGTGCCAGCAGCCAACAGGGCAAAGAGACCCAGTACTTC,CASSQQGKETQYF,TRBJ2-5,TRBV7-9,NA,many
TGCAGTGCTAGAGAACAGGGGGGGGACATTCAGTACTTC,CSAREQGGDIQYF,TRBJ2-4,TRBV20-1,NA,NA
TGTGCCAGCAGCTTGGTAGAAGTCCGCACTGAAGCTTTCTTT,CASSLVEVRTEAFF,TRBJ1-1,TRBV5-6,NA,few
TGCGCCAGCAGATTCCGGTGGGAGACAGCGTACAATGAGCAGTTCTTC,CASRFRWETAYNEQFF,TRBJ2-1,TRBV5-1,NA,NA
TGCAGTGCTACAGGGGGCTGTCAGCCCCAGCATTTT,CSATGGCQPQHF,TRBJ1-5,TRBV20-1,TRBD1,few
TGTGTCATCAGTGCTAGGACGGAGAGCTCCTACGAGCAGTACTTC,CVISARTESSYEQYF,TRBJ2-7,TRBV10-3,NA,NA
TGTGCCAGCAGCTTCTACACAGGGGGGGGCTACACCTTC,CASSFYTGGGYTF,TRBJ1-2,TRBV14,TRBD1,NA
TGTGCCAGCAGCCCGCCCGGGACAAGAGCCCGAGGGACTGAAGCTTTCTTT,CASSPPGTRARGTEAFF,TRBJ1-1,TRBV7-8,NA,few
TGCGCCAGCAGCCCAAGGTCAGGGGGAGCTGGGGCCAACGTCCTGACTTTC,CASSPRSGGAGANVLTF,TRBJ2-6,TRBV5-1,TRBD1,few
TGCGCCAGCAGCTTCACAGATACGCAGTATTTT,CASSFTDTQYF,TRBJ2-3,TRBV5-1,NA,many
TGTGCCACCCGAGGACTAGAGACCTACAATGAGCAGTTCTTC,CATRGLETYNEQFF,TRBJ2-1,TRBV6-6,TRBD2,many
TGTGCCATCAGTCCCGGGACAGGGGAGCGCGAGCAGTACTTC,CAISPGTGEREQYF,TRBJ2-7,TRBV10-3,TRBD1,many
TGTGCCAGCAGCCCTTATGGGCGGAAGAATTCACCCCTCCACTTT,CASSPYGRKNSPLHF,TRBJ1-6,TRBV14,NA,few
TGTGCCAGCAGCGCCCGACAGGGACCCTCCTACGAGCAGTACTTC,CASSARQGPSYEQYF,TRBJ2-7,TRBV7-9,TRBD1,NA
TGTGCCAGCAGCTTAGGGCGGGGGAAGACTGAAGCTTTCTTT,CASSLGRGKTEAFF,TRBJ1-1,TRBV7-8,NA,NA
TGTGCTAGTGGTTTGCATGGCGGGGAGCAGTTCTTC,CASGLHGGEQFF,TRBJ2-1,TRBV12-5,NA,NA
TGCGCCAGCAGCCACCTAGACAGGAGACTTTCTGGGGCCAACGTCCTGACTTTC,CASSHLDRRLSGANVLTF,TRBJ2-6,TRBV4-1,NA,many
TGTGCCAGCAGCTCTGGGGGACACTTGAACACCGGGGAGCTGTTTTTT,CASSSGGHLNTGELFF,TRBJ2-2,TRBV4-2,NA,NA
TGTGCCAGCAGCCCAAAAGCGGCTAGCGGGAGACGGCGCTACGAGCAGTACTTC,CASSPKAASGRRRYEQYF,TRBJ2-7,TRBV3-1,TRBD2,NA
TGTGCCAGCAGTGGGGGGACAGGAGGCACAGATACGCAGTATTTT,CASSGGTGGTDTQYF,TRBJ2-3,TRBV2,TRBD1,NA
TGCAGTGCTAGGGGCAGGGGTTACTATGGCTACACCTTC,CSARGRGYYGYTF,TRBJ1-2,TRBV20-1,NA,NA